These T cell receptor beta chains were read from a single sample in a study of blood T cell repertoires in COVID-19. Clones were sequenced by immunoSEQ multiplex PCR, and TCRdb holds only the in-frame ones, with some missing. Here the sample spans 200,000 or so clones, approximately 84% being singletons. Sequencing was done on a sample of peripheral blood. The receptors derive from a human donor with acute or convalescent COVID-19. The donor label of this sample is uncertain. Both conserved end residues are part of each CDR3. The D gene is left open where the match is weak. Size values are once, few and many counts, or a class for expanded clones, and some rows have none.

V gene: TRBV9
D gene: .
clone size: few
J gene: TRBJ1-6
CDR3 DNA: TGTGCCAGCAGCGTTACCACAGTTAATTCACCCCTCCACTTT
CDR3 protein: CASSVTTVNSPLHF

V gene: TRBV29-1
D gene: .
clone size: .
J gene: TRBJ1-1
CDR3 DNA: TGCAGCGGAGGACAGCGGCAAGGGACTGAAGCTTTCTTT
CDR3 protein: CSGGQRQGTEAFF

V gene: TRBV5-4
D gene: .
clone size: .
J gene: TRBJ2-5
CDR3 DNA: TGTGCCAGCAGCTTGGGGGCAGGGCTCGGAGAGACCCAGTACTTC
CDR3 protein: CASSLGAGLGETQYF

V gene: TRBV18
D gene: .
clone size: .
J gene: TRBJ2-1
CDR3 DNA: TGTGCCAGCTCACCACGGCAGGGTGGAGACAATGAGCAGTTCTTC
CDR3 protein: CASSPRQGGDNEQFF

V gene: TRBV24-1
D gene: .
clone size: .
J gene: TRBJ2-2
CDR3 DNA: TGTGCCACCAGTGGGTGGGCAGGGGCGGCGAACACCGGGGAGCTGTTTTTT
CDR3 protein: CATSGWAGAANTGELFF

V gene: TRBV9
D gene: .
clone size: .
J gene: TRBJ1-4
CDR3 DNA: TGTGCCAGCAGCTCAGGGGTAACTAATGAAAAACTGTTTTTT
CDR3 protein: CASSSGVTNEKLFF

V gene: TRBV5-4
D gene: .
clone size: .
J gene: TRBJ2-3
CDR3 DNA: TGTGCCAGCAGCTCCGTCTCGAACGGAGATACGCAGTATTTT
CDR3 protein: CASSSVSNGDTQYF

V gene: TRBV7-2
D gene: .
clone size: .
J gene: TRBJ2-5
CDR3 DNA: TGTGCCAGCAGCTTAATCCCCCACAATGGGTTTGAGGTAGAGACCCAGTACTTC
CDR3 protein: CASSLIPHNGFEVETQYF

V gene: TRBV3-1/TRBV3-2
D gene: TRBD1
clone size: .
J gene: TRBJ2-7
CDR3 DNA: TGTGCCAGCAGCCAGACAGGGGAAGGCTTAATGCAGTACTTC
CDR3 protein: CASSQTGEGLMQYF

V gene: TRBV18
D gene: TRBD2
clone size: .
J gene: TRBJ2-7
CDR3 DNA: TGTGCCAGCTCACCCCTTCAAACTTCGGGCGGGAGAGGTGACGAGCAGTACTTC
CDR3 protein: CASSPLQTSGGRGDEQYF

V gene: TRBV4-2
D gene: .
clone size: .
J gene: TRBJ2-1
CDR3 DNA: TGTGCCAGCAGCCAAGATGGAAGCGGGCCGTACAATGAGCAGTTCTTC
CDR3 protein: CASSQDGSGPYNEQFF

V gene: TRBV6-6
D gene: .
clone size: .
J gene: TRBJ2-7
CDR3 DNA: TGTGCCAGCACTCGGGGGGCGGACCCTAGCGAGCAGTACTTC
CDR3 protein: CASTRGADPSEQYF

V gene: TRBV10-1
D gene: .
clone size: once
J gene: TRBJ2-5
CDR3 DNA: TGCGCCAGCAGTGACCCCATCCAAGAGACCCAGTACTTC
CDR3 protein: CASSDPIQETQYF

V gene: TRBV5-1
D gene: TRBD2
clone size: many
J gene: TRBJ2-3
CDR3 DNA: TGCGCCAGCAGCCTAGGACTAGCGGGGAGCACAGATACGCAGTATTTT
CDR3 protein: CASSLGLAGSTDTQYF

V gene: TRBV30
D gene: .
clone size: .
J gene: TRBJ1-1
CDR3 DNA: TGTGCCTGGCGACTCGCCCAGAACACTGAAGCTTTCTTT
CDR3 protein: CAWRLAQNTEAFF